What follows are 19 T cell receptor beta chains derived from one specimen sequenced in a study of Ad26.COV2.S vaccination and SARS-CoV-2 variants. The treatment: roughly 20 received Ad26.COV2.S at low or high dose, single or two shots; about five received placebo; per-sample allocation not given. Following the first vaccine or placebo injection, samples were taken on day 63. Generated by immunoSEQ multiplex PCR, the TCRdb table keeps only in-frame clones and is missing some. The sample lists about 410,000 clones; about 92% were seen once. Sample: peripheral blood, taken in a trial of Ad26.COV2.S vaccine versus placebo. The source of these receptors is a person between 18 and 59 years old who received the Ad26.COV2.S COVID-19 vaccine or a placebo.

This chain uses TRBV10-2 with TRBJ1-4; D gene ambiguous. The CDR3 has 13 residues. Trimming took off 8 bases at V and 4 bases at J, with 11 bases between the two ends. The germline V gene has CDR1 WSHSY and CDR2 SAAADI. CDR3 DNA sequence: TGCGCCAGCGCCCGGGAGAATAATGAAAAACTGTTTTTT. Amino acids: CASARENNEKLFF.

This clone has just one count. V is TRBV27 and J is TRBJ2-7; 11 nucleotides agree with TRBD1. The CDR3 loop spans 15 amino acids. Looked up from germline, CDR1 is MNHEY and CDR2 is SMNVEV (reference sequence). The J segment lost 3 bases and the V segment lost 4 bases, leaving 5 bases of the junction unmatched. DNA of the CDR3: TGTGCCAGCAGTTCCACCGGGACAGGGGGCTACGAGCAGTACTTC. This translates into CASSSTGTGGYEQYF.

CDR3 DNA sequence: TGTGCCAGCAGTGAAAGGAGGTTTGTTGCTGAAGCTTTCTTT. Its protein is CASSERRFVAEAFF. The chain links TRBV2 to TRBJ1-1; D gene unclear. Germline CDR1 SNHLY, CDR2 FYNNEI. The CDR3 has 14 amino acids. V shed 2 bases and J shed 6 bases, with 13 bases lying between them.

The chain couples TRBV11-2 to TRBJ2-1; 7 bases agree with TRBD1. Trimming took 6 bases from V and 10 from J; bases not matched to a gene: 15. CDR3 length equals 15 residues. The germline gives CDR1 SGHAT, CDR2 FQNNGV. This CDR3 is CASRRPGQSITEQFF. The CDR3 coding sequence is TGTGCCAGCAGAAGACCGGGACAGTCTATTACGGAGCAGTTCTTC.

V and J are TRBV27 and TRBJ2-7; D is uncertain. The V and J ends lost 4 bases and 1 base respectively, with 8 bases between them. CDR3 length: 13 residues. Germline CDR1 reads MNHEY; CDR2 reads SMNVEV (reference sequence). Here the CDR3 DNA reads TGTGCCAGCAGTTGGAAAGATTCCTACGAGCAGTACTTC. Amino acids: CASSWKDSYEQYF.

This chain connects TRBV19 to TRBJ2-3; D is perhaps TRBD1 (5 bases). Trimming pared 7 bases from V and 0 bases from J, leaving 11 bases between. The V gene's germline CDR1 is LNHDA and CDR2 SQIVND (reference sequence). The CDR3 has 14 residues. CDR3 sequence: CASKGPHSTDTQYF. CDR3 bases: TGTGCCAGTAAGGGGCCACATAGCACAGATACGCAGTATTTT.

The chain joins TRBV10-3 to TRBJ2-7; D is ambiguous. Trimming stripped 4 bases from V and 3 bases from J, with 10 bases between. This CDR3 comprises 13 residues. CDR1 and CDR2 from the germline V gene are ENHRY and SYGVKD. The DNA for the CDR3 is TGTGCCATCAGTGTTGACGGATACTACGAGCAGTACTTC. Residues: CAISVDGYYEQYF.

This chain links TRBV6-6 with TRBJ1-5, with D perhaps matching TRBD1 (6 bases). The CDR3 runs 15 residues. Germline CDR1 and CDR2: MNHNY and SVGAGI (reference sequence). V gave up 6 bases and J gave up 6 bases, with 18 bases separating them. The CDR3 DNA is TGTGCCAGCAGCCGCCCCGAGGGGGGAGGTCAGCCCCAGCATTTT. Protein sequence: CASSRPEGGGQPQHF.

This chain joins TRBV5-1 and TRBJ1-4, with 7 bases aligning to TRBD1. The germline CDR1 and CDR2 sequences are SGHRS and YFSETQ. The junction had 6 bases not matched to a gene; V was cut back by 2 bases and J by 5 bases. The CDR3 has 15 amino acids. CDR3 nucleotides: TGCGCCAGCAGCTTTGAAGGGGGCAGGAATGAAAAACTGTTTTTT. Its translation: CASSFEGGRNEKLFF.

The chain links TRBV5-4 to TRBJ2-5, with D possibly being TRBD2 (6 bases). The CDR3 covers 14 residues. Germline V lookup: CDR1 SGHNT, CDR2 YYREEE (reference sequence). V lost 4 bases to trimming and J lost 0 bases, with 10 bases between them. CDR3 protein: CASSGGTHQETQYF. The CDR3 nucleotides are TGTGCCAGCAGCGGAGGGACCCACCAAGAGACCCAGTACTTC.

This clone was observed once. The rearrangement uses TRBV6-2 or TRBV6-3 and TRBJ2-1, with D tentatively TRBD1 (6 bases). The CDR3 runs 13 residues. From germline, CDR1 is MNHEY and CDR2 SVGEGT. Trimming removed 6 bases from V and 5 bases from J, with 11 bases in between. The CDR3 region is CASSGTTDNEQFF. The CDR3 nucleotides read TGTGCCAGCAGCGGGACAACGGACAATGAGCAGTTCTTC.

The chain links TRBV5-4 to TRBJ2-7; D is ambiguous. V was shortened by 4 bases and J by 6 bases, with 14 bases between the two germline ends. This CDR3 is built from 13 residues. Germline-derived CDR1 and CDR2 are SGHNT and YYREEE (reference sequence). In DNA, the CDR3 is TGTGCCAGCAGCCCGAGTACGGCGGCCGAGCAGTACTTC. This sequence encodes CASSPSTAAEQYF.

The gene calls are TRBV20-1 and TRBJ2-3; D may be TRBD1 (5 bases). The CDR3 totals 11 residues. Germline CDR1 is DFQATT and CDR2 is SNEGSKA (reference sequence). The CDR3 sequence: CRQTPGDTQYF. CDR3 in DNA: TGCAGGCAAACGCCAGGGGATACGCAGTATTTT.

This chain joins TRBV7-2 and TRBJ2-7; tentative D call: TRBD1 (5 bases). Trimming pared 1 base from V and 1 base from J, leaving 8 bases between. The CDR3 is made up of 14 amino acids. Germline values: CDR1 SGHTA, CDR2 FQGNSA. CDR3 region: CASSLGRASYEQYF. The CDR3 DNA follows: TGTGCCAGCAGCTTAGGCAGGGCTTCCTACGAGCAGTACTTC.

This chain joins TRBV7-9 and TRBJ1-4, with no clear D. V lost 7 bases to trimming and J lost 3 bases, with 12 bases between them. The germline CDR1 and CDR2 sequences are SEHNR and FQNEAQ (reference sequence). This CDR3 is 14 amino acids long. Here the CDR3 reads CASTLQSPNEKLFF. In DNA, the CDR3 is TGTGCCAGCACGCTACAGAGTCCTAATGAAAAACTGTTTTTT.

The rearrangement joins TRBV16 to TRBJ2-5; TRBD1 is a possible D gene (5 bases). The CDR3 runs to 13 residues. Between the trimmed V and J ends, which lost 2 bases and 7 bases, there was a span of 11 bases. From germline, CDR1 is KGHSY and CDR2 FQNENV. CDR3 bases: TGTGCCAGCAGCCAAGGGGCTCTGGGGACCCAGTACTTC. It is translated as CASSQGALGTQYF.

The rearrangement joins TRBV2 to TRBJ1-5; D uncertain. This CDR3 spans 13 amino acids. V was pared by 4 bases and J by 3 bases, with 7 bases between. The germline V gene has CDR1 SNHLY and CDR2 FYNNEI. In DNA, the CDR3 is TGTGCCAGCAGTGGACACAACAATCAGCCCCAGCATTTT. Its protein product is CASSGHNNQPQHF.

The V call is TRBV7-9, the J call TRBJ1-1; D is possibly TRBD1 (6 bases). CDR1 and CDR2 from the germline V gene are SEHNR and FQNEAQ (reference sequence). The CDR3 length is 16 residues. Trimming removed 0 bases from V and 0 bases from J, with 11 bases in between. Here the CDR3 DNA reads TGTGCCAGCAGCTTAGCAGGTGGGGGCGTGAACACTGAAGCTTTCTTT. The encoded protein is CASSLAGGGVNTEAFF.

This chain connects TRBV6-2 or TRBV6-3 to TRBJ2-2; no clear D gene. Germline CDR1 and CDR2: MNHEY and SVGEGT. The CDR3 is 14 amino acids. The V and J ends lost 4 bases and 4 bases respectively, with 10 bases between them. Written as DNA, the CDR3 is TGTGCCAGCAGTTTCCTCCGCGGCACCGGGGAGCTGTTTTTT. This gives the protein CASSFLRGTGELFF.